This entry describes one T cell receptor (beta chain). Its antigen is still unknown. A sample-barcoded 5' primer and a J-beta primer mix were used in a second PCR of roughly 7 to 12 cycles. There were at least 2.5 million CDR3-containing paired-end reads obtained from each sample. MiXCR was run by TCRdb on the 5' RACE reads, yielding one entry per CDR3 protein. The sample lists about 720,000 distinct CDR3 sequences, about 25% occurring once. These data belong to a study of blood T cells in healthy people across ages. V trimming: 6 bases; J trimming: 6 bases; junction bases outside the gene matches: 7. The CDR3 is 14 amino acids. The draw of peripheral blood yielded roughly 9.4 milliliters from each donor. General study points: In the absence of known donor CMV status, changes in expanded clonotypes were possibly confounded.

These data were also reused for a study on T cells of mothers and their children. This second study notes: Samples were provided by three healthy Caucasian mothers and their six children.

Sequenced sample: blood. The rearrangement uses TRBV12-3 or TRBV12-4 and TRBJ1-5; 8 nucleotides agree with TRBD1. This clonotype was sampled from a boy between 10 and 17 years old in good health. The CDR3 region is CASRSRDRRQPQHF. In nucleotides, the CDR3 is TGTGCCAGCAGATCGAGGGACAGGCGTCAGCCCCAGCATTTT.